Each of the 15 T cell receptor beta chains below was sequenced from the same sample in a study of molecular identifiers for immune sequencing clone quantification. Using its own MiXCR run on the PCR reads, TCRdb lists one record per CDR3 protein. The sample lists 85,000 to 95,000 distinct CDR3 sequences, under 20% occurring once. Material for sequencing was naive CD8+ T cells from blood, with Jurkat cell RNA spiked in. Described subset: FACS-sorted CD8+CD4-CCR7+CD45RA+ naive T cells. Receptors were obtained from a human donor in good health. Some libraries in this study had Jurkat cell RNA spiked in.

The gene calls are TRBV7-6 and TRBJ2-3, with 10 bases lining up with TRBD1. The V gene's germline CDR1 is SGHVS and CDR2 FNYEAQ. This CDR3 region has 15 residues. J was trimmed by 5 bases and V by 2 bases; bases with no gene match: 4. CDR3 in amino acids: CASSLTGQGIDTQYF. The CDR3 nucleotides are TGTGCCAGCAGCTTAACGGGACAGGGGATAGATACGCAGTATTTT.

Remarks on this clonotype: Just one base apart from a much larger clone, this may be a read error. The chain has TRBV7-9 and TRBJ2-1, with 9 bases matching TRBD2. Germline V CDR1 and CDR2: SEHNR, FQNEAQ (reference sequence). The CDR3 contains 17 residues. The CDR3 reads CASSLESSGSIYNERFF. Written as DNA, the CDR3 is TGTGCCAGCAGCTTAGAGAGTAGCGGGAGTATCTACAATGAGCGGTTCTTC.

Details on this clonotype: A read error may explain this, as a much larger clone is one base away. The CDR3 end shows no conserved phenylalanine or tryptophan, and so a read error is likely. CDR3 nucleotides: TGTGCCAGCAGCTTCGAACTATTAGGGACAGGCGGGCGAAATGGCTACACCTCC. Encoded protein: CASSFELLGTGGRNGYTS. The chain is built from TRBV12-3 or TRBV12-4 and TRBJ1-2; 8 bases agree with TRBD1. V shed 6 bases and J 6 bases; nucleotides not matched to a gene: 21. This CDR3 is built from 18 residues.

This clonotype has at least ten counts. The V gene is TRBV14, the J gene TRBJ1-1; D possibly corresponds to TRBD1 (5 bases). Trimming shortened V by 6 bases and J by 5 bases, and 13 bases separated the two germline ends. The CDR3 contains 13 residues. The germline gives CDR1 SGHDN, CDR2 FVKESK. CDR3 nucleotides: TGTGCCAGCAGGCGCACGGGGCGGACTGAAGCTTTCTTT. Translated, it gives CASRRTGRTEAFF.

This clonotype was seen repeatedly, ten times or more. CDR3 nucleotides: TGTGCCTGGAGTGTACTGGTGTCGAGCGGGGAGCTGTTTTTT. Translated: CAWSVLVSSGELFF. This chain connects TRBV30 to TRBJ2-2; D call uncertain. Per germline, CDR1 GTSNPN and CDR2 SVGIG (reference sequence). The CDR3 extends over 14 amino acids. V was clipped by 0 bases and J by 7 bases, with 12 bases between them.

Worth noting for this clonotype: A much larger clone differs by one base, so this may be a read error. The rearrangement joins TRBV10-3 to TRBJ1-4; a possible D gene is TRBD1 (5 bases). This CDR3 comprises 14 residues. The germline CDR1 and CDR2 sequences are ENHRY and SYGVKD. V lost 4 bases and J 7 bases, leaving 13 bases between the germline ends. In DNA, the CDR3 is TGTGCCATCAGTGGGGGGGAGGTCTTTGAAAAACTGTTTTTT. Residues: CAISGGEVFEKLFF.

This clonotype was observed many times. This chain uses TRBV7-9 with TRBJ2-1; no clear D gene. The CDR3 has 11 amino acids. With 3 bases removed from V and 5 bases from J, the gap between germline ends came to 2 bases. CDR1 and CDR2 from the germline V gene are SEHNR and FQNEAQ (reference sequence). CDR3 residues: CASSFNNEQFF. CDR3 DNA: TGTGCCAGCAGCTTTAACAATGAGCAGTTCTTC.

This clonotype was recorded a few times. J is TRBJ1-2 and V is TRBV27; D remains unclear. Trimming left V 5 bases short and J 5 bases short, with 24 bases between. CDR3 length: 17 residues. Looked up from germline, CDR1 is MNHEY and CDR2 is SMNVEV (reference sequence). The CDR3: CASSPTPAGLVGYGYTF. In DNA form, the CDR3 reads TGTGCCAGCAGTCCAACACCCGCAGGACTGGTAGGGTATGGCTACACCTTC.

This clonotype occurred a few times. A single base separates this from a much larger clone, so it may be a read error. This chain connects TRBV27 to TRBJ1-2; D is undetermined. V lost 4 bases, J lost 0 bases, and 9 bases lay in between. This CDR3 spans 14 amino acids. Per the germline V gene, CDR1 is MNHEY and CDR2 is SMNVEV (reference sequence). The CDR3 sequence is CASSSYKSNYGYTF. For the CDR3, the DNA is TGTGCCAGCAGTTCTTACAAGTCTAACTATGGCTACACCTTC.

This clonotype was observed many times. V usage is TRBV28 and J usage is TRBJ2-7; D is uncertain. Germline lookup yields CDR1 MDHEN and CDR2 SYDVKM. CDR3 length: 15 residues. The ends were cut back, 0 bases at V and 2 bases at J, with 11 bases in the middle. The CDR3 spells CASSLWSRAAYEQYF. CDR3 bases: TGTGCCAGCAGTTTATGGTCAAGGGCCGCCTACGAGCAGTACTTC.

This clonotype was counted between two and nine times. CDR3 loop: CAISESQGTRNEQFF. The CDR3 DNA is TGTGCCATCAGTGAGTCTCAGGGAACGAGGAATGAGCAGTTCTTC. The chain joins TRBV10-3 to TRBJ2-1; a possible D gene is TRBD1 (5 bases). The CDR3 contains 15 residues. The V gene's germline CDR1 is ENHRY and CDR2 SYGVKD. The V end lost 0 bases, the J end lost 7 bases, and 13 bases lay between the germline ends.

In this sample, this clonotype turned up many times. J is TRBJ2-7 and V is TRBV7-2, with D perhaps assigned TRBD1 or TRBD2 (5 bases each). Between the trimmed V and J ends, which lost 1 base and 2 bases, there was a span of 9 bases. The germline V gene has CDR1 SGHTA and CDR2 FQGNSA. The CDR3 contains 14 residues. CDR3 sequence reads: CASSLGDQAYEQYF. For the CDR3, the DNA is TGTGCCAGCAGCTTAGGGGACCAGGCCTACGAGCAGTACTTC.

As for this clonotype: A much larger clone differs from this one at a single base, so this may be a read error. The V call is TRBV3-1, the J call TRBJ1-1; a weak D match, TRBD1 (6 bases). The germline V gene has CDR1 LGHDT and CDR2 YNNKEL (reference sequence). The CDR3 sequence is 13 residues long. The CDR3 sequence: CASSQTGHTVAFF. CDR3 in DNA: TGTGCCAGCAGCCAAACAGGGCACACTGTAGCTTTCTTT.

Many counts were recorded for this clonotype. The CDR3 here is CASRDGTGSDTQYF. DNA for the CDR3: TGCGCCAGCAGGGACGGGACAGGGTCAGATACGCAGTATTTT. The chain uses TRBV5-1 and TRBJ2-3; 9 nucleotides match TRBD1. Unmatched junction bases numbered 5, after V lost 5 bases and J lost 4 bases. Per germline, CDR1 SGHRS and CDR2 YFSETQ. CDR3 length equals 14 residues.

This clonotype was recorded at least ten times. The CDR3 protein is CASSTLPGGTDTQYF. CDR3 nucleotides: TGTGCCAGCAGCACTCTCCCAGGCGGCACAGATACGCAGTATTTT. This chain links TRBV7-9 with TRBJ2-3; D unresolved. Trimming cost V 5 bases and J 1 base, with 13 bases left between them. CDR3 length equals 15 residues. Germline V gene sequence: CDR1 SEHNR, CDR2 FQNEAQ (reference sequence). Combining the CDR3 with reference TRBV7-9 and TRBJ2-3 gives the whole variable domain DTGVSQNPRHKITKRGQNVTFRCDPISEHNRLYWYRQTLGQGPEFLTYFQNEAQLEKSRLLSDRFSAERPKGSFSTLEIQRTEQGDSAMYLCASSTLPGGTDTQYFGPGTRLTVL.